A single sample is the source of the 17 T cell receptor beta chains below, sequenced in a study of blood T cell repertoires in COVID-19. Sequencing was performed with immunoSEQ multiplex PCR; in TCRdb, only in-frame clones are kept and a portion is missing. The sample gives around 330,000 clones, around 87% of which show up once; approximately 4% is in the top ten. Source material: peripheral blood. The source is a woman aged 45-65 years with active or convalescent COVID-19.

The chain employs TRBV13 and TRBJ1-1; TRBD1 agrees at 9 bases. Germline CDR1 and CDR2: PRHDT and FYEKMQ (reference sequence). V lost 5 bases to trimming and J lost 3 bases; unmatched junction nucleotides: 7. The CDR3 is 15 amino acids. CDR3 in amino acids: CASSATGTGYTEAFF. CDR3 in DNA: TGTGCCAGCAGCGCCACCGGGACAGGGTACACTGAAGCTTTCTTT.

The chain carries TRBV7-2 and TRBJ2-3; possible D gene TRBD1, 6 bases. The V gene lost 5 bases and the J gene lost 5 bases, with 17 bases spanning the gap. In germline, CDR1 is SGHTA, CDR2 FQGNSA. The CDR3 length is 15 residues. The CDR3 loop is CASSLWRTAGDTQYF. The CDR3 DNA reads TGTGCCAGCAGCCTATGGAGGACAGCCGGAGATACGCAGTATTTT. Full variable domain (missing parts from reference TRBV7-2 and TRBJ2-3): GAGVSQSPSNKVTEKGKDVELRCDPISGHTALYWYRQSLGQGLEFLIYFQGNSAPDKSGLPSDRFSAERTGGSVSTLTIQRTQQEDSAVYLCASSLWRTAGDTQYFGPGTRLTVL.

This chain connects TRBV12-5 to TRBJ1-1, with TRBD1 identical over 7 bases. The CDR3 totals 14 residues. The germline V gene encodes CDR1 LGHNT and CDR2 FRNRAP. V gave up 6 bases and J gave up 8 bases; unmatched junction bases: 12. The CDR3 nucleotides are TGTGCTAGTGGACCTACCCCCTCGACAGGGGAAGCTTTCTTT. Translation: CASGPTPSTGEAFF.

V usage is TRBV27 and J usage is TRBJ2-1; the match to TRBD2 covers 7 bases. The CDR3 is made up of 15 amino acids. V shed 8 bases, J shed 5 bases, and the junction held 12 bases outside the gene matches. Germline V lookup: CDR1 MNHEY, CDR2 SMNVEV (reference sequence). The CDR3 spells CASAQRAGDDNEQFF. The CDR3 region has the DNA TGTGCCAGCGCTCAGAGGGCGGGAGATGACAATGAGCAGTTCTTC.

CDR3 nucleotide sequence: TGTGCCAGCTCACCGGGTCAGGGGTCGAACACTGAAGCTTTCTTT. This encodes CASSPGQGSNTEAFF. The chain uses TRBV18 and TRBJ1-1; D is perhaps TRBD1 (6 bases). Trimming stripped 3 bases from V and 1 base from J, with 12 bases between. The CDR3 runs to 15 residues. In germline, CDR1 is KGHSH, CDR2 LQKENI.

The chain is built from TRBV11-2 and TRBJ2-2; 8 bases map to TRBD1. V lost 5 bases, J lost 6 bases, and 8 bases stayed unmatched. Germline values: CDR1 SGHAT, CDR2 FQNNGV. The CDR3 has 15 residues. CDR3 coding DNA: TGTGCCAGCAGCCGAACAGGGGGTAGGGCCGGGGAGCTGTTTTTT. It codes for CASSRTGGRAGELFF.

V gene TRBV29-1 combines with J gene TRBJ1-1; D is perhaps TRBD1 (6 bases). Trimming removed 8 bases at V and 5 bases at J, with 18 bases between. Germline CDR1 and CDR2: SQVTM and ANQGSEA. CDR3 length equals 13 residues. In nucleotides, the CDR3 is TGCAGCCTAATACAGGGCTTGAGAACTGAAGCTTTCTTT. Translating gives CSLIQGLRTEAFF.

This chain connects TRBV14 to TRBJ1-2, with D unresolved. Trimming took 0 bases from V and 7 from J, leaving 6 bases between them. CDR3 size: 12 residues. Germline CDR1 and CDR2: SGHDN and FVKESK. CDR3 nucleotide sequence: TGTGCCAGCAGCCAAGAGTTAATTGGCTACACCTTC. Translated, it gives CASSQELIGYTF.

The chain carries TRBV18 and TRBJ2-1; the match to TRBD2 covers 10 bases. CDR1 is KGHSH and CDR2 is LQKENI in the germline V gene. With 5 bases clipped from V and 6 bases from J, the junction kept 4 bases outside the gene matches. The CDR3 sequence is 14 residues long. CDR3 region: CASSKREGRNEQFF. Here the CDR3 DNA reads TGTGCCAGCTCAAAGCGGGAGGGCCGCAATGAGCAGTTCTTC.

The rearrangement links TRBV4-3 to TRBJ2-1; D remains ambiguous. Trimming pared 0 bases from V and 16 bases from J, leaving 13 bases between. In germline, CDR1 is LGHNA, CDR2 YSLEER. The CDR3 totals 12 residues. The CDR3 nucleotides read TGCGCCAGCAGCCAAGAAATCGGTCCTCTTTTCTTC. Translating it yields CASSQEIGPLFF.

The V gene is TRBV6-5, the J gene TRBJ2-7, with D possibly matching TRBD1 (5 bases). This CDR3 spans 13 amino acids. CDR1 and CDR2 from the germline V gene are MNHEY and SVGAGI. Trimming pared 2 bases from V and 6 bases from J, leaving 11 bases between. The CDR3 DNA reads TGTGCCAGCAGTTACCAGGGTATGGGCGAGCAGTACTTC. Residues: CASSYQGMGEQYF.

The CDR3 here is CASSLGQGGFRQPQHF. Written as DNA, the CDR3 is TGTGCCAGCAGCTTGGGACAGGGAGGCTTTAGGCAGCCCCAGCATTTT. The chain recombines TRBV5-5 with TRBJ1-5; 7 bases agree with TRBD1. V trimming: 0 bases; J trimming: 7 bases; junction bases outside the gene matches: 10. CDR3 length: 16 amino acids. Germline V gene data show CDR1 as SGHKS and CDR2 as YYEKEE (reference sequence).

The gene calls are TRBV6-5 and TRBJ1-1, with D perhaps matching TRBD1 (6 bases). Per the germline V gene, CDR1 is MNHEY and CDR2 is SVGAGI. V was pared by 7 bases and J by 3 bases, with 15 bases between. This CDR3 has 14 amino acids. The CDR3 region is CASTAYRVDTEAFF. For the CDR3, the DNA is TGTGCCAGCACGGCGTACAGGGTCGACACTGAAGCTTTCTTT.

The table lists this clone with a few counts. The chain has TRBV5-1 and TRBJ2-2; 8 bases agree with TRBD2. Germline V lookup: CDR1 SGHRS, CDR2 YFSETQ. Trimming removed 1 base from V and 1 base from J; junction bases left unmatched: 3. The CDR3 is 16 amino acids. The CDR3 here is CASSLTGGLNTGELFF. For the CDR3, the DNA is TGCGCCAGCAGCTTGACGGGGGGGCTGAACACCGGGGAGCTGTTTTTT.

J is TRBJ1-5 and V is TRBV7-8, with D unclear. The CDR3 has 12 amino acids. Germline assignment: CDR1 SGHVS and CDR2 FQNEAQ. V was cut by 5 bases and J by 7 bases, with 9 bases left in between. Written as DNA, the CDR3 is TGTGCCAGCAGCATACAGATCCAGCCCCAGCATTTT. It specifies CASSIQIQPQHF.

This chain links TRBV29-1 with TRBJ2-6; TRBD2 might be the D (5 bases). The germline CDR1 and CDR2 sequences are SQVTM and ANQGSEA. V was pared by 1 base and J by 12 bases, with 10 bases between. CDR3 length equals 12 residues. CDR3 DNA sequence: TGCAGCGTTGAAGCGGACTTCACCGTCCTGACTTTC. This translates into CSVEADFTVLTF.

This sequence joins TRBV11-3 and TRBJ2-3, with D possibly being TRBD2 (6 bases). Between the trimmed V and J ends, which lost 0 bases and 1 base, there was a span of 8 bases. The germline gives CDR1 SGHNT, CDR2 YENEEA. The CDR3 totals 15 residues. CDR3 bases: TGTGCCAGCAGCTTAGACGGCGGGGGCACAGATACGCAGTATTTT. Translating gives CASSLDGGGTDTQYF.